The TCR beta chain described here comes from a study of Ad26.COV2.S vaccination and SARS-CoV-2 variants. Stated treatment: roughly 18 received Ad26.COV2.S at low or high dose, single or two shots; roughly 5 received placebo; per-sample allocation not given. It was on day 63 after the first vaccine or placebo injection that samples were taken. This clone was observed a few times. What it recognizes is unknown. The table came from immunoSEQ multiplex PCR; TCRdb's copy has only in-frame clones and leaves some out. The table records 380,000 or so clones, around 82% of them present only once. Overall study results and limits: Placebo recipients had lower spike-specific TCR breadth than vaccine recipients. Using TCR breadth and depth analyses may have led to underestimated total T cell responses.

CDR1 is SGHAT and CDR2 is FQDESV in the germline V gene (reference sequence). The ends lost 6 bases at V and 4 bases at J; junction bases unmatched: 10. The CDR3 extends over 15 amino acids. The rearrangement joins TRBV11-1 to TRBJ2-3, with 7 nucleotides matching TRBD2. The sequence was collected from a person aged 18-65 years who received the Ad26.COV2.S COVID-19 vaccine or a placebo. This specimen consisted of peripheral blood, obtained in a trial of Ad26.COV2.S vaccine versus placebo. CDR3 region: CASRAFAGRADTQYF. CDR3 sequence (DNA): TGTGCCAGCAGGGCGTTCGCAGGGAGGGCAGATACGCAGTATTTT.